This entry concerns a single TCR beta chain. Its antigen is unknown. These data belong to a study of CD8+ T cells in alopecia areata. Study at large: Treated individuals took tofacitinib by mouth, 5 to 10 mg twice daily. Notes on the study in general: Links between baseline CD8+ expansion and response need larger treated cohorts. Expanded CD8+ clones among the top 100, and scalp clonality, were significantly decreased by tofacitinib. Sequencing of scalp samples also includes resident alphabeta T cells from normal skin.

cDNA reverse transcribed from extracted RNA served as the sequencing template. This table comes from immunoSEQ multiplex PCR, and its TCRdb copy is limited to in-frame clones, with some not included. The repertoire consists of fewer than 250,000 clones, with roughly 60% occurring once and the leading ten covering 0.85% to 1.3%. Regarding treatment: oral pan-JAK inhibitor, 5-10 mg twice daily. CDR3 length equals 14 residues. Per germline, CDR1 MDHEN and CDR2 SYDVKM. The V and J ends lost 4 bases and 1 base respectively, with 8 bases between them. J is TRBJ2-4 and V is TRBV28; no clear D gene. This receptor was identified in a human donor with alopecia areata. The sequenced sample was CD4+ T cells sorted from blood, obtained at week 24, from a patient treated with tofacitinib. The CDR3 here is CASSYTPAKNIQYF. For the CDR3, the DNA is TGTGCCAGCAGTTACACTCCTGCCAAAAACATTCAGTACTTC.